These 10 T cell receptor beta chains originate from one sample sequenced in a study of T cell changes during pregnancy in multiple sclerosis. The protocol was immunoSEQ multiplex PCR, while the TCRdb copy is restricted to in-frame clones and leaves out a portion. The profile covers 65,000 to 85,000 clones, with about 89% appearing a single time and over 1.3% taken by the ten largest. The sequences come from peripheral blood, collected in the second trimester of pregnancy. The receptors shown here come from a female donor with multiple sclerosis, enrolled in a pregnancy study.

The chain is built from TRBV7-6 and TRBJ1-6, with D tentatively TRBD1 (5 bases). V was shortened by 5 bases and J by 10 bases, with 9 bases between the two germline ends. CDR1 is SGHVS, CDR2 FNYEAQ, per germline. The CDR3 is made up of 12 amino acids. This chain's CDR3 is CASSKTESPLHF. The DNA for the CDR3 is TGTGCCAGCAGCAAGACAGAATCACCCCTCCACTTT.

A note on this clone: Germline is not matched at one junction end, which may reflect a read error. The gene calls are TRBV7-2 and TRBJ2-7; 8 bases are shared with TRBD2. CDR1 is SGHTA, CDR2 FQGNSA, per germline. CDR3 size: 16 residues. The CDR3 reads CASSREAGGSSYEQYF. DNA of the CDR3: TGTGCCAGCAGCCGAGAGGCGGGGGGAAGCTCCTACGAGCAGTACTTT.

This chain links TRBV19 with TRBJ2-7; 7 positions agree with TRBD1. CDR1 LNHDA and CDR2 SQIVND come from the germline V gene (reference sequence). Germline trimming cut 5 bases from V and 0 bases from J; bases unmatched to any gene: 7. This CDR3 contains 15 residues. Written as DNA, the CDR3 is TGTGCCAGTAGTTACACAGGGGCCAGCTCCTACGAGCAGTACTTC. It is translated as CASSYTGASSYEQYF.

The chain employs TRBV14 and TRBJ2-3; D might be TRBD1 (5 bases). CDR1 is SGHDN and CDR2 is FVKESK in the germline V gene. The CDR3 has 18 amino acids. The germline V and J ends were trimmed by 3 bases and 4 bases, with 23 bases remaining between them. The CDR3 DNA reads as TGTGCCAGCAGCCAGGAAGATCAGACCTTCCGACAGTCAGATACGCAGTATTTT. Translation: CASSQEDQTFRQSDTQYF.

The CDR3 region is CAISADPGTGYGYTF. Here the CDR3 DNA reads TGTGCCATCAGTGCCGACCCCGGGACAGGGTATGGCTACACCTTC. The rearrangement joins TRBV10-3 to TRBJ1-2; the match to TRBD1 covers 9 bases. V lost 4 bases and J lost 5; bases outside the gene matches: 8. The CDR3 runs 15 residues. The V gene's germline CDR1 is ENHRY and CDR2 SYGVKD.

The gene calls are TRBV5-8 and TRBJ2-1; 9 bases match TRBD1. After removal of 4 bases from V and 5 bases from J, the junction contained 10 bases not matched to a gene. CDR1 is SGHTS, CDR2 YDEGEE, per germline. The CDR3 sequence is 16 residues long. Written as DNA, the CDR3 is TGTGCCAGCAGCATCAGAACGGGACAGGGCCACAATGAGCAGTTCTTC. Its protein product is CASSIRTGQGHNEQFF.

This chain uses TRBV7-9 with TRBJ2-1, with 8 bases identical to TRBD1. Germline lookup yields CDR1 SEHNR and CDR2 FQNEAQ (reference sequence). Germline trimming cut 5 bases from V and 0 bases from J; bases unmatched to any gene: 6. This CDR3 is 16 amino acids long. The CDR3 DNA reads TGTGCCAGCAGCCCGGGGACAGGCCGCTCCTACAATGAGCAGTTCTTC. This gives the protein CASSPGTGRSYNEQFF.

V is TRBV5-1 and J is TRBJ1-2, with D perhaps matching TRBD1 (6 bases). Trimming removed 5 bases at V and 4 bases at J, with 9 bases between. This CDR3 spans 12 amino acids. Germline V lookup: CDR1 SGHRS, CDR2 YFSETQ. The CDR3 DNA is TGCGCCAGCAGACAGGGTTCCTATGGCTACACCTTC. As protein: CASRQGSYGYTF. Drawing the rest from reference TRBV5-1 and TRBJ1-2, the complete variable domain is KAGVTQTPRYLIKTRGQQVTLSCSPISGHRSVSWYQQTPGQGLQFLFEYFSETQRNKGNFPGRFSGRQFSNSRSEMNVSTLELGDSALYLCASRQGSYGYTFGSGTRLTVV.

The chain combines TRBV19 with TRBJ1-1; no clear D. The CDR3 runs to 15 residues. V lost 8 bases and J lost 9, with 25 bases in between. Germline values: CDR1 LNHDA, CDR2 SQIVND (reference sequence). DNA for the CDR3: TGTGCCAGTCCTCCACGCGGGGTCGCACGAGCTAAAGCTTTCTTT. As protein: CASPPRGVARAKAFF.

This chain joins TRBV6-1 and TRBJ1-2; 7 bases line up with TRBD1. The V gene's germline CDR1 is MNHNS and CDR2 SASEGT. This CDR3 region has 15 residues. V shed 8 bases and J 2 bases; nucleotides not matched to a gene: 11. CDR3 amino acids: CASRATTGSNYGYTF. The CDR3 DNA reads as TGTGCCAGCCGTGCAACGACAGGGTCAAACTATGGCTACACCTTC.